This TCR beta chain was identified in a study of CD8 T cells in ankylosing spondylitis. Overall study findings and caveats: Several of the motif variants were reported before in synovial fluid and blood from reactive arthritis. Enrichment of disease-linked clones was reportedly significant in matched ankylosing spondylitis synovial fluid. Relatively scarce in peripheral blood, disease-linked clones were CD8+. The study identified a TCR beta motif of seven or eight highly homologous variants that appeared characteristic of ankylosing spondylitis blood.

5'-RACE, quantitative and with molecular barcodes, yielded the TCR beta libraries. Via MiXCR, TCRdb re-called the 5' RACE reads, giving one row per CDR3 protein. The sample lists some 400,000 distinct CDR3 sequences; under 25% were seen once. In regard to this clonotype: Its specificity is not known.

Germline-derived CDR1 and CDR2 are DFQATT and SNEGSKA (reference sequence). The CDR3 consists of 15 residues. V was cut by 1 base and J by 0 bases, with 12 bases left in between. The specimen was blood, either unsorted or a sorted T cell fraction (not recorded which). The origin of this receptor is a male donor with ankylosing spondylitis. The rearrangement joins TRBV20-1 to TRBJ1-2, with D maybe TRBD1 (5 bases). In DNA, the CDR3 is TGCAGTGCTAGAGCCCCCGGGGGAGCTAACTATGGCTACACCTTC. This codes for CSARAPGGANYGYTF.